These 12 T cell receptor beta chains were all obtained from the same sample, sequenced in a study of T cells in Graves' hyperthyroidism and ophthalmopathy. Amplified regions were TCR beta CDR3 sequences from RNA transcripts. First-round RT-PCR with HTBI primers amplified the TCR CDR3 region. From the multiplex PCR reads, TCRdb called clonotypes with MiXCR, one entry per CDR3 protein. This repertoire shows roughly 580,000 distinct CDR3 sequences, about 14% found once; its top ten account for roughly 5.5%. Sequencing was carried out using blood. These receptors originate from a woman aged 25-40 years with Graves' hyperthyroidism that later progressed to Graves' ophthalmopathy.

This clonotype has a count of ten or more. The chain couples TRBV27 to TRBJ1-6; 9 bases map to TRBD1. The CDR3 has 15 residues. Unmatched junction bases numbered 2, after V lost 1 base and J lost 7 bases. CDR1 MNHEY and CDR2 SMNVEV come from the germline V gene (reference sequence). The CDR3: CASSLWTGENSPLHF. Written as DNA, the CDR3 is TGTGCCAGCAGTTTATGGACAGGGGAGAATTCACCCCTCCACTTT.

The table lists this clonotype with many counts. The chain links TRBV7-9 to TRBJ2-1; D remains ambiguous. From germline, CDR1 is SEHNR and CDR2 FQNEAQ (reference sequence). CDR3 length: 15 amino acids. V lost 3 bases to trimming and J lost 0 bases, with 9 bases between them. CDR3 nucleotides: TGTGCCAGCAGCTTCGGCGCAGGCTCCTACAATGAGCAGTTCTTC. Its protein product is CASSFGAGSYNEQFF.

The CDR3 here is CASSQYSGTGSTEAFF. The CDR3 DNA reads as TGCGCCAGCAGCCAGTACTCCGGGACAGGGAGCACTGAAGCTTTCTTT. This chain uses TRBV4-1 with TRBJ1-1; 9 bases align to TRBD1. Germline CDR1 is MGHRA and CDR2 is YSYEKL. The CDR3 is made up of 16 amino acids. V trimming: 3 bases; J trimming: 4 bases; junction bases outside the gene matches: 9.

At least ten counts were recorded for this clonotype. The chain joins TRBV12-3 or TRBV12-4 to TRBJ1-2; D is perhaps TRBD1 (5 bases). V was pared by 5 bases and J by 0 bases, with 16 bases between. CDR3 length: 16 residues. The CDR3 reads CASSRGRGEANYGYTF. The CDR3 coding sequence is TGTGCCAGCAGTCGAGGGAGGGGAGAGGCTAACTATGGCTACACCTTC.

This clonotype was picked up many times. The chain is built from TRBV30 and TRBJ1-5; the D is unclear. Looked up from germline, CDR1 is GTSNPN and CDR2 is SVGIG (reference sequence). The V gene lost 4 bases and the J gene lost 4 bases, with 11 bases spanning the gap. The CDR3 is made up of 13 amino acids. DNA for the CDR3: TGTGCCTGGAATATTGGAGCTAATCAGCCCCAGCATTTT. It codes for CAWNIGANQPQHF.

A few counts support this clonotype. The genes are TRBV10-2 and TRBJ1-1; D not resolved. Germline values: CDR1 WSHSY, CDR2 SAAADI. Trimming shortened V by 5 bases and J by 0 bases, and 7 bases separated the two germline ends. CDR3 length equals 13 residues. The CDR3 DNA is TGCGCCAGCAGTCACCCTATGAACACTGAAGCTTTCTTT. Translation: CASSHPMNTEAFF.

This clonotype has ten or more counts. The chain links TRBV28 to TRBJ2-5, with D perhaps matching TRBD2 (5 bases). The CDR3 is 13 amino acids. The V and J ends lost 7 bases and 2 bases respectively, with 11 bases between them. Germline V gene sequence: CDR1 MDHEN, CDR2 SYDVKM. The CDR3 spells CASTLPGQETQYF. CDR3 DNA sequence: TGTGCCAGCACTCTTCCGGGGCAAGAGACCCAGTACTTC.

This clonotype has a handful of counts. The gene calls are TRBV18 and TRBJ2-7, with 9 bases lining up with TRBD2. After removal of 0 bases from V and 2 bases from J, the junction contained 5 bases not matched to a gene. Germline values: CDR1 KGHSH, CDR2 LQKENI. CDR3 length equals 16 residues. The CDR3 DNA follows: TGTGCCAGCTCACCACCGTTACTAGCGGGTACCTACGAGCAGTACTTC. Translation gives CASSPPLLAGTYEQYF.

This clonotype came up many times. The chain links TRBV5-8 to TRBJ2-1, with 13 bases matching TRBD2. The germline V gene encodes CDR1 SGHTS and CDR2 YDEGEE. J lost 12 bases, V lost 2 bases, and 5 bases had no gene match. This CDR3 is built from 14 residues. The CDR3 DNA reads TGTGCCAGCAGCTTAGGACTAGCGGGAGAGGGGCAGTTCTTC. It is translated as CASSLGLAGEGQFF.

This clonotype was detected many times. The chain is built from TRBV18 and TRBJ1-1; D possibly corresponds to TRBD1 (5 bases). V lost 2 bases, J lost 4 bases, and 14 bases lay in between. Per germline, CDR1 KGHSH and CDR2 LQKENI. The CDR3 has 15 amino acids. The CDR3 here is CASSPSGPGSTEAFF. CDR3 nucleotides: TGTGCCAGCTCACCATCGGGACCTGGGAGCACTGAAGCTTTCTTT.

This clonotype was counted between two and nine times. The chain links TRBV20-1 to TRBJ1-1; no firm D call. Germline CDR1 is DFQATT and CDR2 is SNEGSKA (reference sequence). The CDR3 runs to 15 residues. Trimming took 1 base from V and 1 from J, leaving 13 bases between them. DNA of the CDR3: TGCAGTGCTAGAGGGCGTGGCATACAGAACACTGAAGCTTTCTTT. Translation: CSARGRGIQNTEAFF.

This clonotype was found a few times. The rearrangement uses TRBV20-1 and TRBJ2-7; no reliable D call. Trimming stripped 7 bases from V and 3 bases from J, with 16 bases between. The CDR3 has 13 amino acids. Germline V gives CDR1 DFQATT, CDR2 SNEGSKA (reference sequence). In DNA form, the CDR3 reads TGCAGTGTCGGGTCGTCAGATCGCTACGAGCAGTACTTC. This translates into CSVGSSDRYEQYF.